A single sample gave rise to the 23 T cell receptor beta chains below, sequenced in a study of T cell responses to AZD1222 COVID-19 vaccine. Repertoires were generated with immunoSEQ multiplex PCR, while TCRdb's copy carries only in-frame clones and drops some. The data hold under 75,000 clones, with 75% to 90% observed a single time. The sequenced sample was peripheral blood, obtained on day 0 of AZD1222 vaccination. These receptors were collected from an adult in good health.

The gene calls are TRBV7-6 and TRBJ1-3; D remains unclear. Trimming cost V 1 base and J 0 bases, with 7 bases left between them. Per germline, CDR1 SGHVS and CDR2 FNYEAQ. The CDR3 contains 15 residues. The CDR3 loop is CASSLGSGSGNTIYF. CDR3 nucleotides: TGTGCCAGCAGCTTAGGGTCGGGCTCTGGAAACACCATATATTTT.

V usage is TRBV12-5 and J usage is TRBJ1-6; no clear D gene. The V gene's germline CDR1 is LGHNT and CDR2 FRNRAP. The ends were cut back, 1 base at V and 3 bases at J, with 4 bases in the middle. The length of the CDR3 is 14 residues. For the CDR3, the DNA is TGTGCTAGTGGTTTGGGGTTCTATAATTCACCCCTCCACTTT. Its translation is CASGLGFYNSPLHF.

The chain combines TRBV5-3 with TRBJ2-2; D possibly corresponds to TRBD2 (6 bases). TRBV5-3 is given ORF status, its function remaining uncertain. The V and J ends lost 6 bases and 5 bases respectively, with 23 bases between them. This CDR3 is 17 amino acids long. The CDR3 loop is CARTPKGAGTPTGELFF. The DNA for the CDR3 is TGTGCCAGAACTCCGAAAGGTGCGGGAACTCCTACCGGGGAGCTGTTTTTT.

V usage is TRBV15 and J usage is TRBJ2-2; D is uncertain. The germline V gene has CDR1 LNHNV and CDR2 YYDKDF (reference sequence). CDR3 length: 14 amino acids. V gave up 5 bases and J gave up 1 base, with 8 bases separating them. The CDR3 region has the DNA TGTGCCACCAGCTTCGGCAGGAACACCGGGGAGCTGTTTTTT. Translation: CATSFGRNTGELFF.

V and J are TRBV4-2 and TRBJ2-2; possible D gene TRBD2, 5 bases. CDR1 is LGHNA, CDR2 YNFKEQ, per germline. With 3 bases removed from V and 6 bases from J, the gap between germline ends came to 14 bases. The CDR3 is made up of 15 amino acids. CDR3 sequence reads: CASSQLLADPGELFF. As DNA, the CDR3 is TGTGCCAGCAGCCAGTTGCTAGCAGATCCCGGGGAGCTGTTTTTT.

A single count supports this clone. The chain combines TRBV5-5 with TRBJ2-6, with TRBD2 matching over 14 bases. This CDR3 has 20 amino acids. V lost 4 bases and J lost 1; bases outside the gene matches: 10. Germline V gives CDR1 SGHKS, CDR2 YYEKEE (reference sequence). CDR3 loop: CASSNRGTSGRGSGANVLTF. CDR3 in DNA: TGTGCCAGCAGCAACCGGGGGACTAGCGGGAGAGGGTCTGGGGCCAACGTCCTGACTTTC.

As to this clone: At one boundary the junction diverges from the germline segment, which might be a read error. The chain recombines TRBV6-1 with TRBJ1-2; D unresolved. The germline V gene has CDR1 MNHNS and CDR2 SASEGT. The CDR3 runs 10 residues. CDR3 DNA: TGTGCCAGCAGTGAAGAGAATCTCCGCTTC. Its protein is CASSEENLRF.

J is TRBJ1-1 and V is TRBV11-2; tentative D call: TRBD1 (5 bases). Germline V gene data show CDR1 as SGHAT and CDR2 as FQNNGV. The ends were cut back, 0 bases at V and 1 base at J, with 9 bases in the middle. The CDR3 totals 15 residues. The CDR3 sequence is CASSLEWGGNTEAFF. As DNA, the CDR3 is TGTGCCAGCAGCTTAGAGTGGGGCGGGAACACTGAAGCTTTCTTT. Full variable domain (rest looked up from reference TRBV11-2 and TRBJ1-1): EAGVAQSPRYKIIEKRQSVAFWCNPISGHATLYWYQQILGQGPKLLIQFQNNGVVDDSQLPKDRFSAERLKGVDSTLKIQPAKLEDSAVYLCASSLEWGGNTEAFFGQGTRLTVV.

This clone came up once. CDR3 residues: CASSLDFGAAGETQYF. The CDR3 DNA follows: TGTGCCAGCAGCTTAGATTTCGGGGCAGCGGGAGAGACCCAGTACTTC. The V call is TRBV11-2, the J call TRBJ2-5; D is perhaps TRBD2 (6 bases). The CDR3 totals 16 residues. V was trimmed by 0 bases and J by 4 bases, leaving 15 bases between them. The germline gives CDR1 SGHAT, CDR2 FQNNGV. Based on the CDR3 plus reference TRBV11-2 and TRBJ2-5, the full variable domain is EAGVAQSPRYKIIEKRQSVAFWCNPISGHATLYWYQQILGQGPKLLIQFQNNGVVDDSQLPKDRFSAERLKGVDSTLKIQPAKLEDSAVYLCASSLDFGAAGETQYFGPGTRLLVL.

This sequence joins TRBV6-5 and TRBJ2-2; possible D gene TRBD2, 6 bases. The V and J ends lost 8 bases and 2 bases respectively, with 9 bases between them. Germline loops: CDR1 MNHEY, CDR2 SVGAGI. The CDR3 consists of 13 residues. The CDR3 protein is CASSDYNTGELFF. The CDR3, as DNA: TGTGCCAGCTCGGACTACAACACCGGGGAGCTGTTTTTT.

This clone showed up just once. The CDR3 loop is CASSPLEGAEAFF. The DNA for the CDR3 is TGTGCCAGCAGTCCTCTTGAGGGAGCTGAAGCTTTCTTT. The rearrangement links TRBV2 to TRBJ1-1; D is undetermined. Germline lookup yields CDR1 SNHLY and CDR2 FYNNEI. V was clipped by 5 bases and J by 6 bases, with 13 bases between them. The CDR3 runs 13 residues.

The chain joins TRBV7-9 to TRBJ2-3; D is perhaps TRBD1 (6 bases). Trimming pared 5 bases from V and 0 bases from J, leaving 9 bases between. The CDR3 length is 14 residues. Germline loops: CDR1 SEHNR, CDR2 FQNEAQ (reference sequence). The CDR3 here is CASSDGQSTDTQYF. CDR3 in DNA: TGTGCCAGCAGCGACGGACAGAGCACAGATACGCAGTATTTT.

The V and J genes are TRBV18 and TRBJ2-3; a weak D match, TRBD2 (6 bases). This CDR3 has 13 residues. Germline CDR1 reads KGHSH; CDR2 reads LQKENI. Trimming took 3 bases from V and 4 from J, leaving 8 bases between them. The CDR3 here is CASSPGGSDTQYF. DNA for the CDR3: TGTGCCAGCTCACCTGGGGGGTCAGATACGCAGTATTTT.

This clone was counted a single time. V is TRBV10-3 and J is TRBJ2-1, with 8 bases lining up with TRBD2. The trim removed 2 bases at V and 9 bases at J, leaving 9 bases unmatched. Germline assignment: CDR1 ENHRY and CDR2 SYGVKD. The length of the CDR3 is 15 residues. The CDR3 sequence: CAISEQISGVGEQFF. CDR3 coding DNA: TGTGCCATCAGTGAGCAGATTAGCGGGGTGGGTGAGCAGTTCTTC.

The J gene is TRBJ1-4, the V gene TRBV9; TRBD1 might be the D (6 bases). V was shortened by 4 bases and J by 5 bases, with 18 bases between the two germline ends. The CDR3 runs to 16 residues. CDR1 is SGDLS, CDR2 YYNGEE, per germline. CDR3 sequence (DNA): TGTGCCAGCAGCTCTATGTTAACAGGGAACAATGAAAAACTGTTTTTT. Translating it yields CASSSMLTGNNEKLFF.

This chain joins TRBV10-3 and TRBJ1-2; no definite D call. CDR1 is ENHRY, CDR2 SYGVKD, per germline. This CDR3 spans 14 amino acids. Deletions cut 8 bases from V and 4 bases from J, with 17 bases between. The CDR3 nucleotides read TGTGCCATCCGAGAGGCTCAAACCCTCTATGGCTACACCTTC. It specifies CAIREAQTLYGYTF.

The chain joins TRBV5-1 to TRBJ2-7, with D perhaps assigned TRBD1 or TRBD2 (5 bases each). CDR3 size: 14 residues. Trimming removed 0 bases from V and 6 bases from J, with 13 bases in between. CDR1 and CDR2 from the germline V gene are SGHRS and YFSETQ. As DNA, the CDR3 is TGCGCCAGCAGCTTGGATCGGGACCAATCCGAGCAGTACTTC. Translation: CASSLDRDQSEQYF.

As to this clone: Sequence at one end of the junction differs from germline and may be a read error. This chain joins TRBV28 and TRBJ1-2, with D perhaps matching TRBD1 (5 bases). Germline CDR1 is MDHEN and CDR2 is SYDVKM. CDR3 length equals 14 residues. CDR3 coding DNA: TGTGCCAGCACTTTAACAGGCCCGACTTTTGGCTACACCTTC. Translation gives CASTLTGPTFGYTF.

The chain is built from TRBV12-3 or TRBV12-4 and TRBJ1-4; tentative D call: TRBD1 (5 bases). This CDR3 region has 13 residues. V was cut by 6 bases and J by 6 bases, with 11 bases left in between. The CDR3: CASSRQQYEKLFF. The CDR3 nucleotides read TGTGCCAGCAGCCGACAGCAATATGAAAAACTGTTTTTT.

The rearrangement uses TRBV4-1 and TRBJ1-2; 9 positions match TRBD1. Trimming cost V 0 bases and J 6 bases; bases outside gene matches: 8. The germline gives CDR1 MGHRA, CDR2 YSYEKL. This CDR3 region has 16 residues. CDR3 sequence: CASSQDHRGRLNGYTF. The CDR3, as DNA: TGCGCCAGCAGCCAAGACCACAGGGGGCGCCTGAATGGCTACACCTTC.

This clone was observed a handful of times. The chain employs TRBV10-3 and TRBJ2-7, with D perhaps TRBD1 (6 bases). Deletions cut 3 bases from V and 0 bases from J, with 12 bases between. Germline V CDR1 and CDR2: ENHRY, SYGVKD. This CDR3 region has 15 residues. CDR3 nucleotide sequence: TGTGCCATCAGTGACCGGGACACGGTCTCCTACGAGCAGTACTTC. It is translated as CAISDRDTVSYEQYF.

This rearrangement joins TRBV14 to TRBJ2-1; TRBD1 aligns across 7 bases. Germline V gives CDR1 SGHDN, CDR2 FVKESK. V dropped 4 bases and J dropped 6; count of bases not matched to a gene: 15. The CDR3 runs to 17 residues. CDR3: CASSRGLGTVKANEQFF. CDR3 DNA: TGTGCCAGCAGCCGAGGATTGGGGACAGTGAAAGCCAATGAGCAGTTCTTC.

The chain recombines TRBV30 with TRBJ2-6; D call uncertain. Trimming cost V 7 bases and J 2 bases, with 9 bases left between them. The CDR3 spans 13 residues. Germline V gene sequence: CDR1 GTSNPN, CDR2 SVGIG (reference sequence). The CDR3 DNA sequence: TGTGCCTCGGACGAGGCTGGGGCCAACGTCCTGACTTTC. Translating it yields CASDEAGANVLTF.